This T cell receptor (beta chain) was documented in a study of metastatic and nonmetastatic thyroid tumors. Study information: Comparison of repertoires was carried out across blood and tumor or nodule tissue from malignant and benign thyroid patients. Study observations and caveats: It was reportedly found that TCR beta diversity was significantly higher in malignant thyroid tumors than in benign nodules, a difference seen in both blood and tumor samples.

Treatment of any kind had been given to no patient before thyroid surgery. In this sample, this clone turned up a few times. What it recognizes is unknown. In the source study's methods: A distant-metastasis classifier for papillary thyroid cancer was built using CDR3 differences across clinicopathological groups. TCRdb reanalyzed the PCR reads with MiXCR. These V and J calls are TCRdb output, not the study's own analysis. The table shows some 40,000 clones, with 20% to 25% occurring only once. CDR1 MDHEN and CDR2 SYDVKM come from the germline V gene. CDR3 length equals 15 residues. With V trimmed by 4 bases and J by 4 bases, 5 bases remained unmatched.

The sequenced sample consisted of tumor tissue. This rearrangement joins TRBV28 to TRBJ1-3; TRBD1 matches 9 bases. The origin of this receptor is a female donor with papillary thyroid cancer or a benign thyroid nodule (not recorded which). Some clones in this sample may be carry-over from other donors' samples. The CDR3 loop is CASSSPGQGGNTIYF. The CDR3, as DNA: TGTGCCAGCAGTTCTCCGGGACAGGGAGGAAACACCATATATTTT.